This T cell receptor (beta chain) was obtained from a study of vaccination and CD4 T cells after COVID-19. Looking at the study overall: Sampling after COVID took place at a median of around 110 days (range 35 to 161) following diagnosis.

Per the germline V gene, CDR1 is MNHEY and CDR2 is SMNVEV (reference sequence). Trimming pared 5 bases from V and 1 base from J, leaving 24 bases between. This CDR3 is built from 18 residues. The Oncomine TCR Beta short-read assay sequenced DNA from cultured CD4+ T cells. TCRdb re-called the PCR reads through MiXCR, storing one row per CDR3 protein. The table records a few thousand distinct CDR3 sequences, roughly a quarter of them present only once. Treatment indicated: roughly 10-day PBMC culture with coronavirus spike peptide pools or control peptides (ViraFEST assay). Samples of CD4+ T cells were obtained from the unexposed donor before the COVID-19 pandemic (2011-2018). In the ViraFEST assay, peptide-pool expansion preceded TCR sequencing of expanded clonotypes. With SARS-CoV-2 S/N and four cold-coronavirus spikes, unexposed-donor CD4+ T cells were probed, cells permitting. A remark on this clonotype: Its target is unknown.

The sequencing input was CD4+ T cells from blood, cultured in vitro. The chain has TRBV27 and TRBJ2-7; a possible D gene is TRBD2 (5 bases). The receptor comes from a human donor in good health. The CDR3 coding sequence is TGTGCCAGCAGTCCTTTCCCACTAGTCCGCGGCCTTTCCTACGAGCAGTACTTC. This encodes CASSPFPLVRGLSYEQYF.